This T cell receptor beta chain comes out of a study of blood T cells in healthy people across ages. Study-wide results and caveats: Estimates of total diversity, which came from one million sequenced T cells, were considered to be underestimates. Significant beta diversity loss was already apparent by age approximately 40, declining roughly linearly.

This clonotype was picked up a small number of times. The antigen is undetermined. Per sample, at least 5 micrograms of total RNA were extracted. A second roughly 6 to 11 cycle PCR used barcoded and J-beta primers. The authors tagged each cDNA molecule using a template-switch adaptor with 12 random nucleotides. TCRdb recomputed calls from the 5' RACE reads with MiXCR, one row per CDR3 protein. The data hold 800,000 to 1,000,000 distinct CDR3 sequences, with roughly 43% observed a single time. Sequencing was carried out using blood. The origin of this receptor is a man younger than 40 in good health.

The CDR3 region has the DNA TGTGCCAGCAGCTTACAAGGGTCGAGACTAGTCCCAGATACGCAGTATTTT. Encoded protein: CASSLQGSRLVPDTQYF. The chain has TRBV11-3 and TRBJ2-3; D perhaps matches TRBD2 (6 bases). Between the trimmed V and J ends, which lost 2 bases and 4 bases, there was a span of 19 bases. The germline V gene encodes CDR1 SGHNT and CDR2 YENEEA. The CDR3 totals 17 residues.